One and the same sample provided the 21 T cell receptor beta chains below, sequenced in a study of tumor-infiltrating lymphocytes in oesophageal squamous cell carcinoma. TCRdb called the PCR reads again in MiXCR, with one record for every CDR3 protein. Altogether some 15,000 distinct CDR3 sequences are present, roughly 47% being singletons, with the ten largest covering over 35%. The sequenced sample consisted of blood. These receptor sequences come from a male donor with esophageal squamous cell carcinoma.

This clonotype was recorded only once. The genes are TRBV7-3 and TRBJ2-1; D is unresolved. The CDR3 consists of 12 residues. V lost 6 bases to trimming and J lost 9 bases, with 12 bases between them. Germline assignment: CDR1 SGHTA and CDR2 FQGTGA. CDR3 residues: CASSLEIGEQFF. CDR3 bases: TGTGCCAGCAGTCTAGAGATAGGTGAGCAGTTCTTC.

The chain has TRBV12-3 or TRBV12-4 and TRBJ2-5, with TRBD1 matching 9 bases. The last part of the DNA fits TRBJ2-7 better; the J call may be wrong. The CDR3 consists of 16 residues. CDR3 sequence reads: CASSFPPGQGPYEQYF. CDR3 DNA sequence: TGTGCCAGCAGCTTTCCCCCGGGACAGGGCCCCTACGAGCAGTACTTC.

This clonotype was seen a few times. CDR3 nucleotide sequence: TGTGCCAGCAGTCGCGGGGCTAATGAAAAACTGTTTTTT. Translated, it gives CASSRGANEKLFF. This chain joins TRBV7-9 and TRBJ1-4; D not certain. This CDR3 contains 13 residues. Trimming took 6 bases from V and 3 from J, leaving 8 bases between them. Germline CDR1 SEHNR, CDR2 FQNEAQ (reference sequence).

This clonotype ranks as medium-sized. The chain has TRBV6-1 and TRBJ2-7; 9 nucleotides line up with TRBD2. V lost 6 bases, J lost 7 bases, and 16 bases stayed unmatched. Per the germline V gene, CDR1 is MNHNS and CDR2 is SASEGT. The CDR3 is 16 amino acids. The CDR3 spells CASRLMTSGGNNEQYF. The DNA of the CDR3 is TGTGCCAGCAGATTAATGACTAGCGGTGGGAACAATGAGCAGTACTTC.

CDR3 coding DNA: TGTGCCAGTATACCGGGACAGGCATGGGAGACCCAGTACTTC. This codes for CASIPGQAWETQYF. V usage is TRBV7-6 and J usage is TRBJ2-5, with TRBD1 identical over 8 bases. CDR3 length: 14 amino acids. Germline trimming cut 9 bases from V and 5 bases from J; bases unmatched to any gene: 11. Germline values: CDR1 SGHVS, CDR2 FNYEAQ. Full variable domain (remainder filled in from reference TRBV7-6 and TRBJ2-5): GAGVSQSPRYKVTKRGQDVALRCDPISGHVSLYWYRQALGQGPEFLTYFNYEAQQDKSGLPNDRFSAERPEGSISTLTIQRTEQRDSAMYRCASIPGQAWETQYFGPGTRLLVL.

This clonotype is medium-sized in the sample. This chain links TRBV7-9 with TRBJ2-1; TRBD2 matches 14 bases. Germline V gene data show CDR1 as SEHNR and CDR2 as FQNEAQ (reference sequence). The CDR3 has 18 residues. The V segment lost 5 bases and the J segment 0 bases; nucleotides outside the gene matches: 6. CDR3 sequence (DNA): TGTGCCAGCAGCCGGACTAGCGGGAGGACGAGCTCCTACAATGAGCAGTTCTTC. This translates into CASSRTSGRTSSYNEQFF.

This rearrangement joins TRBV7-3 to TRBJ2-1; TRBD2 aligns across 7 bases. This CDR3 is built from 14 residues. The trim removed 2 bases at V and 6 bases at J, leaving 4 bases unmatched. CDR1 and CDR2 from the germline V gene are SGHTA and FQGTGA. The chain's CDR3 is CASSLGGLSNEQFF. DNA of the CDR3: TGTGCCAGCAGCTTAGGGGGACTAAGCAATGAGCAGTTCTTC.

The chain combines TRBV7-8 with TRBJ2-5, with D unclear. The CDR3 covers 14 residues. Germline V gene sequence: CDR1 SGHVS, CDR2 FQNEAQ. Trimming left V 0 bases short and J 11 bases short, with 16 bases between. CDR3 sequence: CASSLAGRDSEQYF. In DNA, the CDR3 is TGTGCCAGCAGCTTAGCGGGAAGGGATAGTGAGCAGTACTTC. Full variable domain (outside the CDR3, taken from reference TRBV7-8 and TRBJ2-5): GAGVSQSPRYKVAKRGQDVALRCDPISGHVSLFWYQQALGQGPEFLTYFQNEAQLDKSGLPSDRFFAERPEGSVSTLKIQRTQQEDSAVYLCASSLAGRDSEQYFGPGTRLLVL.

This clonotype turned up a few times. This chain uses TRBV7-8 with TRBJ1-1; TRBD1 is a possible D gene (5 bases). This CDR3 contains 13 residues. Germline V CDR1 and CDR2: SGHVS, FQNEAQ. The V end was cut by 4 bases, the J end by 3 bases, with 9 bases between. The CDR3 protein is CASSYGRDTEAFF. CDR3 nucleotide sequence: TGTGCCAGCAGCTACGGCAGGGACACTGAAGCTTTCTTT.

The V call is TRBV24-1, the J call TRBJ1-3; D call uncertain. The end of the DNA is better explained by TRBJ1-5, so the J call may be wrong. The CDR3 runs to 17 residues. Germline CDR1 reads KGHDR; CDR2 reads SFDVKD. The CDR3 is CATSDRRTDQIPQPQHF. The CDR3 nucleotides read TGTGCCACCAGTGACCGGCGCACGGATCAGATACCTCAGCCCCAGCATTTT.

The V call is TRBV7-8, the J call TRBJ2-3; D could derive from TRBD1 or TRBD2 (5 bases each). The DNA end favors TRBJ2-2, so the J call may be wrong. In germline, CDR1 is SGHVS, CDR2 FQNEAQ. The CDR3 has 14 amino acids. The DNA for the CDR3 is TGTGCCAGCAGCTTAAAGAGGGGAACCGGGGAGCTGTTTTTT. It is translated as CASSLKRGTGELFF.

By frequency in the sample, this clonotype is medium-sized. The rearrangement links TRBV24-1 to TRBJ2-5; D is ambiguous. The germline CDR1 and CDR2 sequences are KGHDR and SFDVKD. Trimming pared 0 bases from V and 1 base from J, leaving 5 bases between. CDR3 length equals 14 residues. The CDR3 region is CATSDLNPQETQYF. Here the CDR3 DNA reads TGTGCCACCAGTGATTTGAACCCCCAAGAGACCCAGTACTTC.

On this clonotype: A much larger clone lies one base from this, so it may be a read error. The chain recombines TRBV7-3 with TRBJ2-1; 13 nucleotides line up with TRBD2. The better agreement between TRBJ2-7 and the DNA end casts doubt on the J call. The CDR3 runs 16 residues. Germline V CDR1 and CDR2: SGHTA, FQGTGA. Written as DNA, the CDR3 is TGTGCCAGCAGCTTATCCTGGACTAGCGGGGGCAATGAGCAGTACTTC. Its protein product is CASSLSWTSGGNEQYF.

At least ten counts were recorded for this clonotype. The chain recombines TRBV5-1 with TRBJ2-2, with D hard to call. Per the germline V gene, CDR1 is SGHRS and CDR2 is YFSETQ. The CDR3 runs 13 residues. V lost 4 bases and J 5 bases, leaving 9 bases between the germline ends. In DNA form, the CDR3 reads TGCGCCAGCAGCGCGTCCGGGACCGGGGAGCTGTTTTTT. Residues: CASSASGTGELFF.

This clonotype has just a few counts. The chain is built from TRBV12-3 or TRBV12-4 and TRBJ2-5; 10 bases are a match to TRBD1. The DNA end lines up better with TRBJ2-1; the J call may be wrong. The CDR3 is 14 amino acids. In DNA, the CDR3 is TGTGCCAGCAGTTCCGGGACAGGGGACAATGAGCAGTTCTTC. Protein sequence: CASSSGTGDNEQFF.

The chain couples TRBV7-2 to TRBJ2-1; 8 bases line up with TRBD2. The CDR3 sequence is 16 residues long. Germline lookup yields CDR1 SGHTA and CDR2 FQGNSA. With V trimmed by 5 bases and J by 4 bases, 10 bases remained unmatched. The CDR3 sequence: CASSPITSGSYNEQFF. For the CDR3, the DNA is TGTGCCAGCAGCCCCATCACTAGCGGTAGTTACAATGAGCAGTTCTTC.

This clonotype was recorded only once. CDR3 bases: TGTGCCAGCAGCGGGTTTGGCGATACGCAGTATTTT. Protein product: CASSGFGDTQYF. The rearrangement joins TRBV7-3 to TRBJ2-3; D is ambiguous. Germline values: CDR1 SGHTA, CDR2 FQGTGA. The CDR3 runs to 12 residues. Trimming took off 5 bases at V and 6 bases at J, with 9 bases between the two ends.

By share, this clonotype ranks as medium-sized. The chain is built from TRBV7-9 and TRBJ2-1; D remains unclear. This CDR3 contains 13 residues. Trimming took 6 bases from V and 8 from J, leaving 14 bases between them. Germline V gene lookup returns CDR1 SEHNR and CDR2 FQNEAQ (reference sequence). Written as DNA, the CDR3 is TGTGCCAGCAGAACCGAAAGCTGGGATGAGCAGTTCTTC. It is translated as CASRTESWDEQFF.

Only a few counts were recorded for this clonotype. CDR3 protein: CASSIRDVPQHF. For the CDR3, the DNA is TGTGCCAGCAGTATCCGGGACGTGCCCCAGCATTTT. The gene calls are TRBV12-3 or TRBV12-4 and TRBJ1-5, with a tentative D call TRBD1 (5 bases). V lost 5 bases, J lost 9 bases, and 11 bases lay in between. CDR3 length equals 12 residues.

The chain uses TRBV7-6 and TRBJ2-5; maybe TRBD2 (6 bases). TRBJ2-1 matches the DNA end more closely, so the J call is doubtful. The germline gives CDR1 SGHVS, CDR2 FNYEAQ. This CDR3 is built from 15 residues. CDR3 bases: TGTGCCAGCAGCTTAGTGCGCCTAGCGTACAATGAGCAGTTCTTC. Its translation is CASSLVRLAYNEQFF.

This clonotype is classed as medium-sized. This chain joins TRBV7-8 and TRBJ1-1; D gene unclear. The germline CDR1 and CDR2 sequences are SGHVS and FQNEAQ. V was shortened by 1 base and J by 0 bases, with 9 bases between the two germline ends. This CDR3 spans 15 amino acids. The CDR3 sequence: CASSLDLGLNTEAFF. Here the CDR3 DNA reads TGTGCCAGCAGCTTAGATCTTGGATTGAACACTGAAGCTTTCTTT.